The rows below give T cell receptor beta chains drawn from one sample of a study of post-analysis software for immune sequencing data. TCRdb reanalysed the PCR reads using MiXCR and keeps one entry per CDR3 protein. The top ten clones hold approximately 5% of a sample with 750,000 to 900,000 distinct CDR3 sequences, 40% to 55% of them seen once. Sequencing was done on a sample of blood. The source is a girl between 10 and 17 years old with multiple sclerosis. Each CDR3 is given with its conserved first and last residue. D genes are given only for firm matches. Some rows have no size entry. The others give once, few or many, or a class for an expanded clone.

J gene	D gene	V gene	clone size	CDR3 protein	CDR3 DNA
TRBJ2-5	NA	TRBV6-5	NA	CASSYSIVQETQYF	TGTGCCAGCAGTTACTCGATCGTACAAGAGACCCAGTACTTC
TRBJ2-1	NA	TRBV28	NA	CASSLYPPEEQFF	TGTGCCAGCAGTTTATACCCCCCCGAGGAGCAGTTCTTC
TRBJ2-1	TRBD1	TRBV20-1	NA	CSAVQGQIYNEQFF	TGCAGTGCTGTACAGGGACAGATCTACAATGAGCAGTTCTTC
TRBJ2-3	TRBD1	TRBV5-1	NA	CASSHWDRPDTQYF	TGCGCCAGCAGCCACTGGGACAGGCCAGATACGCAGTATTTT
TRBJ2-3	NA	TRBV5-1	NA	CASSGAGFRTDTQYF	TGCGCCAGCAGTGGGGCGGGGTTTCGCACAGATACGCAGTATTTT
TRBJ2-1	NA	TRBV9	NA	CASSGRETGSSYNEQFF	TGTGCCAGCAGCGGCCGGGAAACGGGAAGCTCCTACAATGAGCAGTTCTTC
TRBJ1-2	TRBD1	TRBV29-1	few	CSVVTGSNYGYTF	TGCAGCGTCGTGACAGGGTCGAACTATGGCTACACCTTC
TRBJ2-7	NA	TRBV9	NA	CASSVGTEQYEQYF	TGTGCCAGCAGCGTAGGGACAGAACAATACGAGCAGTACTTC
TRBJ1-1	TRBD1	TRBV29-1	NA	CSGSRDRAPLNTEAFF	TGCAGCGGGTCGAGAGACAGGGCCCCCCTGAACACTGAAGCTTTCTTT
TRBJ2-7	TRBD1	TRBV29-1	NA	CSVSGQSYEQYF	TGCAGCGTTTCGGGACAGTCCTACGAGCAGTACTTC
TRBJ2-5	NA	TRBV12-3/TRBV12-4	few	CASSLGHSYQETQYF	TGTGCCAGCAGTTTAGGGCACTCGTACCAAGAGACCCAGTACTTC
TRBJ1-2	TRBD1	TRBV30	many	CAWSRTGGAYGYTF	TGTGCCTGGAGTCGGACAGGGGGCGCCTATGGCTACACCTTC
TRBJ2-7	NA	TRBV29-1	few	CSVGVGSWDEQYF	TGCAGCGTTGGTGTAGGGTCTTGGGACGAGCAGTACTTC
TRBJ2-1	NA	TRBV9	once	CASSVTGTAISEQFF	TGTGCCAGCAGCGTAACCGGGACCGCGATTTCGGAGCAGTTCTTC
TRBJ2-7	TRBD2	TRBV7-9	few	CASSVGTSGNYNEQYF	TGTGCCAGCAGCGTCGGGACTAGCGGAAACTACAATGAGCAGTACTTC
TRBJ2-3	TRBD2	TRBV7-2	many	CASSLELAGGTDTQYF	TGCGCCAGCAGCTTGGAACTAGCGGGAGGCACAGATACGCAGTATTTT
TRBJ1-1	TRBD1	TRBV6-2/TRBV6-3	NA	CASRDRGGGTEAFF	TGTGCCAGCAGGGACAGGGGAGGGGGCACTGAAGCTTTCTTT
TRBJ2-1	TRBD2	TRBV7-8	NA	CASQRAGDSEQFF	TGTGCCAGCCAAAGGGCGGGAGACTCTGAGCAGTTCTTC
TRBJ2-1	NA	TRBV20-1	NA	CSAREARGDEQFF	TGCAGTGCTAGAGAGGCTAGGGGCGATGAGCAGTTCTTC
TRBJ2-5	TRBD1	TRBV10-3	NA	CAIRDDRGGETQYF	TGTGCCATCAGGGACGACAGGGGCGGGGAGACCCAGTACTTC
TRBJ2-5	TRBD1	TRBV4-3	NA	CASSQDRGQWGQETQYF	TGCGCCAGCAGCCAAGATAGGGGACAGTGGGGTCAAGAGACCCAGTACTTC
TRBJ2-1	NA	TRBV20-1	NA	CSARGADVSYNEQFF	TGCAGTGCTAGAGGGGCAGACGTCTCCTACAATGAGCAGTTCTTC
TRBJ2-1	NA	TRBV29-1	NA	CSVGINSYNEQFF	TGCAGCGTTGGCATAAACTCCTACAATGAGCAGTTCTTC
TRBJ2-3	NA	TRBV6-6	NA	CAGTWGATDTQYF	TGTGCCGGTACGTGGGGGGCCACAGATACGCAGTATTTT
TRBJ1-1	NA	TRBV29-1	NA	CSVEDWGMNTEAFF	TGCAGCGTTGAAGATTGGGGTATGAACACTGAAGCTTTCTTT
TRBJ1-5	NA	TRBV7-9	NA	CASSLEGGPASQPQHF	TGTGCCAGCAGCTTAGAGGGGGGGCCGGCCTCTCAGCCCCAGCATTTT
TRBJ2-1	NA	TRBV4-2	NA	CASSQELAGLAGYNEQFF	TGTGCCAGCAGCCAAGAACTCGCGGGGCTGGCGGGTTACAATGAGCAGTTCTTC